This is a list of T cell receptor beta chains from one sample in a study of regulatory T cells in long-lasting Graves disease. MiXCR was run by TCRdb on the multiplex PCR reads, yielding one entry per CDR3 protein. The table has approximately 480,000 distinct CDR3 sequences, around 15% seen once. These data also featured in a second study, about T cells in Graves' hyperthyroidism and ophthalmopathy.

The specimen comprised peripheral blood mononuclear cells (PBMCs), sampled at new diagnosis, from a patient treated with antithyroid drugs. The source of these receptors is a man aged 35 to 55 with Graves disease. Each CDR3 is given with its conserved first and last residue. Each record gives: J gene, V gene, clone size, D gene, CDR3 DNA, CDR3 protein. D genes are given only for firm matches. Rows may omit the clone size; those that give it use once, few, many or a size class.

J: TRBJ2-5; V: TRBV24-1; size: .; D: TRBD2; DNA: TGTGCCACCAGTGAATTAGCGGGGGACCAAGAGACCCAGTACTTC; CDR3: CATSELAGDQETQYF
J: TRBJ2-7; V: TRBV4-2; size: few; D: .; DNA: TGTGCCAGCAGCCAAGACTCAGGGCGGGTCTCCTACGAGCAGTACTTC; CDR3: CASSQDSGRVSYEQYF
J: TRBJ2-2; V: TRBV2; size: few; D: TRBD1; DNA: TGTGCCAGCAGTGACCCGACAGGGGAAACCGGGGAGCTGTTTTTT; CDR3: CASSDPTGETGELFF
J: TRBJ2-3; V: TRBV6-1; size: .; D: .; DNA: TGTGCCAGCGCAGGGGAGACAGATACGCAGTATTTT; CDR3: CASAGETDTQYF
J: TRBJ1-5; V: TRBV27; size: few; D: .; DNA: TGTGCCAGCAGAGTTTCGGGGCCAGATCAGCCCCAGCATTTT; CDR3: CASRVSGPDQPQHF
J: TRBJ1-2; V: TRBV29-1; size: .; D: .; DNA: TGCAGCGTTGAAGATCCGGAAGGGCCAGGTTACTATGGCTACACCTTC; CDR3: CSVEDPEGPGYYGYTF
J: TRBJ2-3; V: TRBV7-3; size: many; D: .; DNA: TGTGCCAGCAGCCCGACCCACACAGATACGCAGTATTTT; CDR3: CASSPTHTDTQYF
J: TRBJ1-1; V: TRBV2; size: .; D: TRBD1; DNA: TGTGCCAGCGGGCAGGAGGGGACAGGTGAAGCTTTCTTT; CDR3: CASGQEGTGEAFF
J: TRBJ2-7; V: TRBV27; size: many; D: .; DNA: TGTGCCAGCAGGACCCGGTTAGGGGAAAGCTACGAGCAGTACTTC; CDR3: CASRTRLGESYEQYF
J: TRBJ2-1; V: TRBV20-1; size: many; D: .; DNA: TGCAGTGCTAGAGAAGGGGGAACTAGCTACAATGAGCAGTTCTTC; CDR3: CSAREGGTSYNEQFF
J: TRBJ2-7; V: TRBV11-2; size: many; D: TRBD2; DNA: TGTGCCAGCAGCTTCACTAGCGTGACCTCCTACGAGCAGTACTTC; CDR3: CASSFTSVTSYEQYF
J: TRBJ1-2; V: TRBV4-2; size: few; D: TRBD1; DNA: TGTGCCAGCAGCCAGATAGGGACAGGGTATGGCTACACCTTC; CDR3: CASSQIGTGYGYTF
J: TRBJ2-3; V: TRBV27; size: .; D: .; DNA: TGTGCCAGCAGCCTTGGGAGGGGGGCAGATGCGCAGTATTTT; CDR3: CASSLGRGADAQYF
J: TRBJ2-1; V: TRBV24-1; size: many; D: TRBD1; DNA: TGTGCCACCAGTGATCTTGGACAGGCGAACAATGAGCAGTTCTTC; CDR3: CATSDLGQANNEQFF
J: TRBJ2-7; V: TRBV29-1; size: .; D: TRBD1; DNA: TGCAGCGTTGTTGTGGACAGGGTCTACGAGCAGTACTTC; CDR3: CSVVVDRVYEQYF
J: TRBJ2-7; V: TRBV2; size: many; D: .; DNA: TGTGCCAGCAGTAGCCGGGACTTGACCTACGAGCAGTACTTC; CDR3: CASSSRDLTYEQYF
J: TRBJ2-3; V: TRBV6-1; size: many; D: .; DNA: TGTGCCAGCAGTGAATCGGGGAATCCGCCAGATACGCAGTATTTT; CDR3: CASSESGNPPDTQYF
J: TRBJ1-2; V: TRBV12-3/TRBV12-4; size: many; D: .; DNA: TGTGCCAGCAGTTTTTTGGTTGACTATGGCTACACCTTC; CDR3: CASSFLVDYGYTF
J: TRBJ2-7; V: TRBV4-1; size: .; D: .; DNA: TGCGCCAGCAGCCAAGATATAGCCGCCTACGAGCAGTACTTC; CDR3: CASSQDIAAYEQYF
J: TRBJ2-5; V: TRBV28; size: many; D: TRBD1; DNA: TGTGCCAGCAGTTCGAAAGGGGGCTATACGTTAAGGGAGACCCAGTACTTC; CDR3: CASSSKGGYTLRETQYF
J: TRBJ2-5; V: TRBV11-2; size: many; D: .; DNA: TGTGCCAGCAGCTTGGGGACGGGTGGGACCCAGTACTTC; CDR3: CASSLGTGGTQYF
J: TRBJ2-3; V: TRBV3-1; size: many; D: .; DNA: TGTGCCAGCAGCCAAGGATTGCATGGGGGTGAAACGCAGTATTTT; CDR3: CASSQGLHGGETQYF
J: TRBJ2-7; V: TRBV19; size: .; D: TRBD2; DNA: TGTGCCAGTAGTAGACTAGCGGGAGATACCCACGAGCAGTACTTC; CDR3: CASSRLAGDTHEQYF
J: TRBJ1-5; V: TRBV2; size: many; D: .; DNA: TGTGCCAGCAGTACGCAGGGGCTGGGCAATCAGCCCCAGCATTTT; CDR3: CASSTQGLGNQPQHF
J: TRBJ1-1; V: TRBV5-1; size: few; D: .; DNA: TGCGCCAGCAGCTCTATAGGACGCCTCGGCACTGAAGCTTTCTTT; CDR3: CASSSIGRLGTEAFF
J: TRBJ1-2; V: TRBV5-4; size: .; D: TRBD1; DNA: TGTGCCAGCAGCTTGTCGGGGACAGCCTATGGCTACACCTTC; CDR3: CASSLSGTAYGYTF
J: TRBJ2-1; V: TRBV4-1; size: .; D: TRBD2; DNA: TGCGCCAGCAGCCAAGATAGGGCTGGGGTAGCGGGCAATGAGCAGTTCTTC; CDR3: CASSQDRAGVAGNEQFF
J: TRBJ2-4; V: TRBV20-1; size: few; D: TRBD2; DNA: TGCAGTGCTAGAGACGGGGGGAGGGACATTCAGTACTTC; CDR3: CSARDGGRDIQYF
J: TRBJ2-5; V: TRBV20-1; size: many; D: .; DNA: TGCAGTGCTAGAGATCCTAGCCGAGGCCAAGAGACCCAGTACTTC; CDR3: CSARDPSRGQETQYF
J: TRBJ2-5; V: TRBV6-1; size: .; D: TRBD2; DNA: TGCGCCAGCAGAGAAAGCGGGGCTCAAGAGACCCAGTACTTC; CDR3: CASRESGAQETQYF
J: TRBJ2-2; V: TRBV2; size: few; D: TRBD2; DNA: TGTGTCAGCAGTGAGGGGTCAAGCGGGAGGAGTTGGACCGGGGAGCTGTTTTTT; CDR3: CVSSEGSSGRSWTGELFF
J: TRBJ2-2; V: TRBV3-1; size: many; D: .; DNA: TGTGCCAGCAGCCAGACGGCGGGAAGGTCCGGGGAGCTGTTTTTT; CDR3: CASSQTAGRSGELFF
J: TRBJ1-4; V: TRBV6-1; size: .; D: TRBD1; DNA: TGTGCCAGCAAAGGACAGGGGGCTAATGAAAAACTGTTTTTT; CDR3: CASKGQGANEKLFF
J: TRBJ2-2; V: TRBV6-1; size: .; D: .; DNA: TGTGCCAGCAGTACTCGGGATACCGGGGAGCTGTTTTTT; CDR3: CASSTRDTGELFF
J: TRBJ2-5; V: TRBV18; size: few; D: .; DNA: TGTGCCAGCTCACCGACGTACCAAGAGACCCAGTACTTC; CDR3: CASSPTYQETQYF
J: TRBJ2-3; V: TRBV12-3/TRBV12-4; size: many; D: TRBD2; DNA: TGTGCCAGCAGTAGCGGGAGGGGTGATTATTTT; CDR3: CASSSGRGDYF
J: TRBJ1-2; V: TRBV7-9; size: .; D: TRBD1; DNA: TGTGCCAGCAGCTTAACGGGACAGGGGAACTATGGCTACACCTTC; CDR3: CASSLTGQGNYGYTF
J: TRBJ2-6; V: TRBV20-1; size: .; D: .; DNA: TGCAGTGCTCAACAGGGTTTTGGGGCCAACGTCCTGACTTTC; CDR3: CSAQQGFGANVLTF
J: TRBJ2-5; V: TRBV7-3; size: many; D: .; DNA: TGTGCCAGCAGCTTATCAAACCAGGGGACCCAGTACTTC; CDR3: CASSLSNQGTQYF
J: TRBJ1-1; V: TRBV12-3/TRBV12-4; size: many; D: .; DNA: TGTGCCAGCAGTTTAGGTGCGCGTAGTGAAGCTTTCTTT; CDR3: CASSLGARSEAFF
J: TRBJ2-1; V: TRBV12-3/TRBV12-4; size: many; D: .; DNA: TGTGCCAGCAGCGCGGGACTTTCCTACAATGAGCAGTTCTTC; CDR3: CASSAGLSYNEQFF
J: TRBJ2-7; V: TRBV3-1; size: many; D: .; DNA: TGTGCCAGCAGCCATCTGGATATGGAGCAGTACTTC; CDR3: CASSHLDMEQYF
J: TRBJ2-7; V: TRBV2; size: many; D: TRBD1; DNA: TGTGCCAGCAGTGAAGGGGACAGGGGGCAGTACTTC; CDR3: CASSEGDRGQYF
J: TRBJ1-2; V: TRBV28; size: many; D: .; DNA: TGTGCCAGCAGTTCTCACGATATCCGACAGGAACACTATGGCTACACCTTC; CDR3: CASSSHDIRQEHYGYTF
J: TRBJ2-7; V: TRBV29-1; size: few; D: .; DNA: TGCAGCGTTGGGGGTTCCGAAAGGGAGTACTTC; CDR3: CSVGGSEREYF
J: TRBJ1-5; V: TRBV28; size: many; D: TRBD1; DNA: TGTGCCAGCAGAACCGGACAGGGGGCAATTCCAAATCAGCCCCAGCATTTT; CDR3: CASRTGQGAIPNQPQHF
J: TRBJ2-5; V: TRBV7-9; size: few; D: .; DNA: TGTGCCACTGGACAGGTGGGGGCTATGCCGGCTAGCGGATTACAAGAGACCCAGTACTTC; CDR3: CATGQVGAMPASGLQETQYF
J: TRBJ2-1; V: TRBV28; size: many; D: TRBD2; DNA: TGTGCCAGCAGTTCCTGGACTAGCGGATCAAATGAGCAGTTCTTC; CDR3: CASSSWTSGSNEQFF
J: TRBJ2-1; V: TRBV27; size: many; D: TRBD2; DNA: TGTGCCAGCAGTTCACCCGGGACTAGCGGGGACAATGAGCAGTTCTTC; CDR3: CASSSPGTSGDNEQFF
J: TRBJ1-1; V: TRBV27; size: .; D: .; DNA: TGTGCCAGCAGCTTAATGGGGGCTGAAGCTTTCTTT; CDR3: CASSLMGAEAFF
J: TRBJ1-1; V: TRBV12-3/TRBV12-4; size: many; D: .; DNA: TGTGCCAGCAGTTGGGGGGGCACTGAAGCTTTCTTT; CDR3: CASSWGGTEAFF
J: TRBJ2-3; V: TRBV11-1; size: many; D: .; DNA: TGTGCCAGCAGCTTATTACGGAGCACAGATACGCAGTATTTT; CDR3: CASSLLRSTDTQYF
J: TRBJ1-1; V: TRBV6-1; size: .; D: TRBD1; DNA: TGTGCCAGCAGATGGGGACAGGGTTTCGACTGGAACACTGAAGCTTTCTTT; CDR3: CASRWGQGFDWNTEAFF
J: TRBJ1-2; V: TRBV7-9; size: .; D: .; DNA: TGTGCCAGCAGCTTAGGGGTTTACTATGGCTACACCTTC; CDR3: CASSLGVYYGYTF
J: TRBJ2-5; V: TRBV28; size: .; D: .; DNA: TGTGCCAGCAGTTTGGGATTGGGTGACATAAACTTC; CDR3: CASSLGLGDINF
J: TRBJ2-7; V: TRBV5-1; size: many; D: TRBD1; DNA: TGCGCCAGCAGTTATCAACCTACCGGGACAGGGTCCTACGAGCAGTACTTC; CDR3: CASSYQPTGTGSYEQYF
J: TRBJ1-4; V: TRBV2; size: many; D: .; DNA: TGTGCCAGCAATTCCGGGCCTGCAACTAATGAAAAACTGTTTTTT; CDR3: CASNSGPATNEKLFF